The 32 T cell receptor beta chains presented below share a single source sample, sequenced in a study of radiation and T cells in renal cell carcinoma. Time point here: blood 4 weeks post-SBRT, at nephrectomy. Noted treatment: 15 Gy SBRT to primary tumor, nephrectomy 4 weeks later. Assay used: immunoSEQ multiplex PCR; TCRdb lists only in-frame clones, some missing. The sample lists about 78,000 clones; 70% to 90% were seen once. The material was blood, obtained from a patient whose treatment included radiotherapy and nephrectomy. These receptors were taken from a woman between 70 and 85 years old with renal cell carcinoma.

This chain links TRBV9 with TRBJ2-1; D might be TRBD1 (6 bases). V was pared by 4 bases and J by 10 bases, with 21 bases between. CDR3 length equals 15 residues. Germline CDR1 reads SGDLS; CDR2 reads YYNGEE. This chain's CDR3 is CASSLMGQGIGEQFF. CDR3 bases: TGTGCCAGCAGCTTAATGGGGCAGGGGATAGGGGAGCAGTTCTTC.

V and J are TRBV11-3 and TRBJ1-6; D gene ambiguous. The CDR3 length is 15 residues. Germline V CDR1 and CDR2: SGHNT, YENEEA. Trimming took off 0 bases at V and 0 bases at J, with 3 bases between the two ends. For the CDR3, the DNA is TGTGCCAGCAGCTTAGATGGCTCCTATAATTCACCCCTCCACTTT. Encoded protein: CASSLDGSYNSPLHF.

The V gene is TRBV11-2, the J gene TRBJ2-7; 12 bases are shared with TRBD1. The V gene's germline CDR1 is SGHAT and CDR2 FQNNGV. The CDR3 runs to 15 residues. After removal of 2 bases from V and 6 bases from J, the junction contained 5 bases not matched to a gene. Written as DNA, the CDR3 is TGTGCCAGCAGCTTATCTGGGACAGGGGGCTTCGAGCAGTACTTC. Its protein is CASSLSGTGGFEQYF.

To note about this clone: Germline and junction disagree at one end, which may indicate a read error. The chain recombines TRBV11-3 with TRBJ2-7; D ambiguous. Looked up from germline, CDR1 is SGHNT and CDR2 is YENEEA. The CDR3 has 13 residues. CDR3 residues: CASSLTWSSEQYF. The CDR3 bases are TGTGCCAGCAGCTTAACGTGGTCCTCCGAGCAGTACTTC.

The chain employs TRBV5-5 and TRBJ2-5, with 7 bases lining up with TRBD1. Germline trimming cut 3 bases from V and 4 bases from J; bases unmatched to any gene: 9. The CDR3 is 15 amino acids. CDR1 and CDR2 (germline): SGHKS, YYEKEE (reference sequence). The CDR3: CASSWRQGLGETQYF. The CDR3 DNA is TGTGCCAGCAGCTGGAGACAGGGATTGGGAGAGACCCAGTACTTC.

The chain joins TRBV19 to TRBJ2-5, with D uncertain. This CDR3 has 13 residues. The V gene's germline CDR1 is LNHDA and CDR2 SQIVND (reference sequence). Trimming took 5 bases from V and 3 from J, leaving 10 bases between them. The CDR3, as DNA: TGTGCCAGTAGTCCCGGGTGGAAAGAGACCCAGTACTTC. Translated, it gives CASSPGWKETQYF.

As to this clone: This CDR3 is also generated by other DNA sequences in the sample. The chain is built from TRBV11-2 and TRBJ2-7; tentatively, D is TRBD2 (6 bases). The CDR3 loop spans 13 amino acids. The V end lost 0 bases, the J end lost 3 bases, and 6 bases lay between the germline ends. Germline CDR1 SGHAT, CDR2 FQNNGV. CDR3: CASSLEGGYEQYF. CDR3 in DNA: TGTGCCAGCAGCTTAGAGGGGGGCTACGAGCAGTACTTC.

The rearrangement uses TRBV5-4 and TRBJ2-3; 8 nucleotides align to TRBD2. The CDR3 runs to 16 residues. Germline lookup yields CDR1 SGHNT and CDR2 YYREEE (reference sequence). With 0 bases clipped from V and 2 bases from J, the junction kept 5 bases outside the gene matches. The CDR3 is CASSLAGGRHTDTQYF. The CDR3 bases are TGTGCCAGCAGCTTGGCGGGGGGGCGGCACACAGATACGCAGTATTTT.

The rearrangement links TRBV19 to TRBJ1-5, with D unclear. CDR3 length: 13 residues. Trimming stripped 4 bases from V and 4 bases from J, with 8 bases between. CDR1 LNHDA and CDR2 SQIVND come from the germline V gene (reference sequence). This chain's CDR3 is CASSTGGNQPQHF. In nucleotides, the CDR3 is TGTGCCAGTAGTACGGGAGGGAATCAGCCCCAGCATTTT.

The CDR3 protein is CSVVRTGKRSEQYF. As DNA, the CDR3 is TGCAGCGTTGTTAGGACAGGGAAAAGGTCCGAGCAGTACTTC. The chain couples TRBV29-1 to TRBJ2-7, with 8 bases aligning to TRBD1. The CDR3 runs to 14 residues. Trimming took 4 bases from V and 6 from J; bases not matched to a gene: 11. The germline V gene has CDR1 SQVTM and CDR2 ANQGSEA.

Only one count was recorded for this clone. V gene TRBV6-5 combines with J gene TRBJ1-1; tentative D call: TRBD1 (5 bases). The CDR3 loop spans 14 amino acids. The germline V gene has CDR1 MNHEY and CDR2 SVGAGI. Trimming shortened V by 5 bases and J by 3 bases, and 13 bases separated the two germline ends. CDR3 region: CASSRKGRDTEAFF. As DNA, the CDR3 is TGTGCCAGCAGTCGAAAGGGACGAGACACTGAAGCTTTCTTT.

The chain recombines TRBV4-2 with TRBJ2-1; 12 nucleotides align to TRBD2. V lost 0 bases to trimming and J lost 2 bases; unmatched junction nucleotides: 8. The CDR3 is 19 amino acids. Germline V lookup: CDR1 LGHNA, CDR2 YNFKEQ. The CDR3 nucleotides read TGTGCCAGCAGCCAAGATTTGACTAGCGGGGGCCGAACCTACAATGAGCAGTTCTTC. It is translated as CASSQDLTSGGRTYNEQFF.

The rearrangement joins TRBV4-3 to TRBJ1-1; D gene ambiguous. V gave up 0 bases and J gave up 2 bases, with 7 bases separating them. The CDR3 is 14 residues long. The germline CDR1 and CDR2 sequences are LGHNA and YSLEER. The CDR3 loop reads CASSQDTVNTEAFF. The CDR3 DNA sequence: TGCGCCAGCAGCCAAGACACGGTTAACACTGAAGCTTTCTTT.

The chain combines TRBV10-1 with TRBJ2-7, with TRBD1 identical over 7 bases. Germline V CDR1 and CDR2: WNHNN, SYGVQD (reference sequence). J gave up 2 bases and V 2 bases, and 18 bases lay outside the gene matches. The CDR3 sequence is 19 residues long. CDR3 nucleotide sequence: TGCGCCAGCAGTGAGATGGGCAGCCCTTTCCGGGACAGAGCCTACGAGCAGTACTTC. Its translation: CASSEMGSPFRDRAYEQYF.

The rearrangement joins TRBV28 to TRBJ2-7; TRBD1 matches 8 bases. Trimming removed 5 bases from V and 5 bases from J; junction bases left unmatched: 14. This CDR3 region has 16 residues. Germline CDR1 and CDR2: MDHEN and SYDVKM. The DNA of the CDR3 is TGTGCCAGCAGTGTGGACAGGGAGATTAACAGCGACGAGCAGTACTTC. This gives the protein CASSVDREINSDEQYF.

The count of this clone is one. The chain uses TRBV5-1 and TRBJ2-1; the D gene could be TRBD1 or TRBD2 (6 bases each). V was shortened by 4 bases and J by 4 bases, with 15 bases between the two germline ends. This CDR3 has 15 amino acids. Germline values: CDR1 SGHRS, CDR2 YFSETQ. CDR3 bases: TGCGCCAGCAGCCCGGGGGCGGGTCGGTACAATGAGCAGTTCTTC. Translated, it gives CASSPGAGRYNEQFF.

J is TRBJ1-2 and V is TRBV7-9; weak D call: TRBD1 (5 bases). V gave up 1 base and J gave up 2 bases, with 8 bases separating them. This CDR3 has 14 amino acids. CDR1 and CDR2 (germline): SEHNR, FQNEAQ (reference sequence). The CDR3 DNA sequence: TGTGCCAGCAGCTTAGAGGCAGGGAACTATGGCTACACCTTC. This sequence encodes CASSLEAGNYGYTF.

The chain links TRBV6-5 to TRBJ1-1; weak D call: TRBD1 (5 bases). The CDR3 covers 14 residues. Trimming took off 5 bases at V and 4 bases at J, with 14 bases between the two ends. Germline assignment: CDR1 MNHEY and CDR2 SVGAGI. CDR3 residues: CASSLGTRGTEAFF. CDR3 coding DNA: TGTGCCAGCAGTCTAGGGACTAGGGGCACTGAAGCTTTCTTT.

The chain uses TRBV28 and TRBJ2-3; possibly TRBD1 for D (6 bases). Trimming took 2 bases from V and 7 from J, leaving 19 bases between them. This CDR3 region has 16 residues. Germline values: CDR1 MDHEN, CDR2 SYDVKM. The CDR3 nucleotides read TGTGCCAGCAGTTTAACCGGGCAGGGGCCTTGGAATACGCAGTATTTT. Protein product: CASSLTGQGPWNTQYF.

V usage is TRBV6-1 and J usage is TRBJ1-6; D remains unclear. Trimming removed 6 bases from V and 4 bases from J, with 13 bases in between. The CDR3 runs to 15 residues. Germline loops: CDR1 MNHNS, CDR2 SASEGT. The CDR3 bases are TGTGCCAGCAGCGTTCGGTCTTCTTATAATTCACCCCTCCACTTT. Translated: CASSVRSSYNSPLHF.

The J gene is TRBJ1-5, the V gene TRBV28; D gene unclear. V dropped 3 bases and J dropped 8 bases, with 8 bases sitting between them. Germline V gene sequence: CDR1 MDHEN, CDR2 SYDVKM. The CDR3 covers 12 residues. This CDR3 is CASSFIGEPQHF. Written as DNA, the CDR3 is TGTGCCAGCAGTTTTATCGGCGAGCCCCAGCATTTT.

Here the CDR3 reads CASSQLFWAHYGYTF. In DNA, the CDR3 is TGTGCCAGCAGCCAACTGTTCTGGGCCCACTATGGCTACACCTTC. V and J are TRBV7-9 and TRBJ1-2; D ambiguous. Trimming cost V 5 bases and J 3 bases, with 16 bases left between them. CDR3 length: 15 residues. Germline V gene data show CDR1 as SEHNR and CDR2 as FQNEAQ (reference sequence).

The genes are TRBV7-9 and TRBJ1-1; TRBD1 might be the D (5 bases). Trimming shortened V by 1 base and J by 10 bases, and 13 bases separated the two germline ends. This CDR3 contains 13 residues. Germline lookup yields CDR1 SEHNR and CDR2 FQNEAQ (reference sequence). The CDR3 loop reads CASSLGNEGLAFF. In nucleotides, the CDR3 is TGTGCCAGCAGCTTAGGTAATGAGGGGTTAGCTTTCTTT.

CDR3 sequence: CASSLRQSYEQYF. The CDR3 DNA is TGTGCCAGCAGCTTAAGACAGTCCTACGAGCAGTACTTC. V gene TRBV7-2 combines with J gene TRBJ2-7; tentative D call: TRBD1 (5 bases). Between the trimmed V and J ends, which lost 2 bases and 1 base, there was a span of 6 bases. CDR1 and CDR2 from the germline V gene are SGHTA and FQGNSA. The CDR3 has 13 residues.

The CDR3 DNA reads as TGTGCCAGCAGTGAAACGACTAGCGGGAGGGCAGATACGCAGTATTTT. Protein sequence: CASSETTSGRADTQYF. The chain employs TRBV6-1 and TRBJ2-3, with TRBD2 matching over 14 bases. Germline values: CDR1 MNHNS, CDR2 SASEGT. V shed 2 bases and J 4 bases; nucleotides not matched to a gene: 2. CDR3 size: 16 residues.

The chain uses TRBV7-8 and TRBJ1-2, with 11 bases fitting TRBD1. With 5 bases clipped from V and 7 bases from J, the junction kept 3 bases outside the gene matches. The length of the CDR3 is 13 residues. Germline CDR1 SGHVS, CDR2 FQNEAQ. The CDR3 DNA reads TGTGCCAGCAGCCCGGACAGGGGGCCTGGCTACACCTTC. It is translated as CASSPDRGPGYTF.

The chain's CDR3 is CASSLSGASGNTIYF. Here the CDR3 DNA reads TGCGCCAGCAGCTTATCAGGGGCTTCTGGAAACACCATATATTTT. The J gene is TRBJ1-3, the V gene TRBV5-1; tentative D call: TRBD1 (6 bases). V lost 2 bases, J lost 1 base, and 10 bases lay in between. CDR1 and CDR2 (germline): SGHRS, YFSETQ. The CDR3 is 15 residues long.

This chain joins TRBV7-2 and TRBJ2-3, with 8 bases identical to TRBD2. Germline V gene data show CDR1 as SGHTA and CDR2 as FQGNSA. After removal of 2 bases from V and 4 bases from J, the junction contained 8 bases not matched to a gene. This CDR3 contains 16 residues. The CDR3 DNA is TGTGCCAGCAGCTTATTTGGGCGGGGGGCCCCAGATACGCAGTATTTT. Encoded protein: CASSLFGRGAPDTQYF.

This sequence joins TRBV5-1 and TRBJ2-5; D might be TRBD1 or TRBD2, each matching 6 bases. V was trimmed by 4 bases and J by 1 base, leaving 17 bases between them. In germline, CDR1 is SGHRS, CDR2 YFSETQ. The CDR3 length is 16 residues. CDR3 sequence: CASSSLAGGPQETQYF. The CDR3 nucleotides read TGCGCCAGCAGCAGCCTTGCTGGGGGGCCCCAAGAGACCCAGTACTTC.

The chain combines TRBV27 with TRBJ1-1; the D is unclear. Germline CDR1 MNHEY, CDR2 SMNVEV (reference sequence). The CDR3 totals 13 residues. V gave up 2 bases and J gave up 4 bases, with 8 bases separating them. This CDR3 reads CASSLGVPTEAFF. Here the CDR3 DNA reads TGTGCCAGCAGTTTAGGGGTACCCACTGAAGCTTTCTTT.

The rearrangement links TRBV27 to TRBJ1-5, with 7 bases aligning to TRBD1. The V and J ends lost 2 bases and 7 bases, in that order; junction bases with no gene match: 2. The CDR3 spans 13 residues. Germline CDR1 is MNHEY and CDR2 is SMNVEV (reference sequence). Here the CDR3 reads CASSLDRDQPQHF. The CDR3 DNA reads as TGTGCCAGCAGTTTAGACAGGGACCAGCCCCAGCATTTT.

The chain employs TRBV6-1 and TRBJ2-3; 11 bases fit TRBD2. Trimming at V came to 5 bases and at J to 1 base, leaving 2 bases not matched to a gene. CDR1 and CDR2 (germline): MNHNS, SASEGT. The CDR3 contains 15 residues. The CDR3 DNA reads as TGTGCCAGCAGTAAGGGACTAGCGGGCACAGATACGCAGTATTTT. It encodes CASSKGLAGTDTQYF.